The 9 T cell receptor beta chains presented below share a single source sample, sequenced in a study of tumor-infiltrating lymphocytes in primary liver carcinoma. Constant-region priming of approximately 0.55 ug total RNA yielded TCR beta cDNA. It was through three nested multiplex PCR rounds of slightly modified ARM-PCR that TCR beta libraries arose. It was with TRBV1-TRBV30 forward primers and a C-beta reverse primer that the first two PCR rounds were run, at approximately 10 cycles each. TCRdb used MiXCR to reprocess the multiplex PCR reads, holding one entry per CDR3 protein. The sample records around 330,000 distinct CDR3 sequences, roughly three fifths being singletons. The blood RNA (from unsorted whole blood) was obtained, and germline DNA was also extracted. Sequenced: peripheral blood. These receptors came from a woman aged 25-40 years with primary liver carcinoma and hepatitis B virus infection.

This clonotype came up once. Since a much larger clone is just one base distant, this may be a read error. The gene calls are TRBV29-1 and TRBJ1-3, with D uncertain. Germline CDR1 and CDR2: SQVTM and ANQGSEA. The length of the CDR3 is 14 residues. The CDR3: CSLEGPSSGNTIYF. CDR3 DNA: TGCAGCCTTGAAGGCCCTAGCTCTGGAAACACCATATATTTT.

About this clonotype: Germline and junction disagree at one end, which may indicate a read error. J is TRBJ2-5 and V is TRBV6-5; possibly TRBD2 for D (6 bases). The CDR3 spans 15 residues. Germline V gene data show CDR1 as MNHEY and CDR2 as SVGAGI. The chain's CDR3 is CTSSQTAGPGGTQYF. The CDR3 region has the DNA TGTACCAGCAGTCAGACAGCAGGGCCCGGGGGGACCCAGTACTTC.

The CDR3 DNA reads TGTGCCAGCAGCATGGGACTAGCGGGAGCTATAGTGAATGAGCAGTTCTTC. Amino acids: CASSMGLAGAIVNEQFF. This chain joins TRBV11-2 and TRBJ2-1; 14 positions agree with TRBD2. Trimming removed 5 bases from V and 7 bases from J; junction bases left unmatched: 10. The CDR3 totals 17 residues. CDR1 is SGHAT and CDR2 is FQNNGV in the germline V gene. The complete variable domain, with remaining parts taken from reference TRBV11-2 and TRBJ2-1, reads EAGVAQSPRYKIIEKRQSVAFWCNPISGHATLYWYQQILGQGPKLLIQFQNNGVVDDSQLPKDRFSAERLKGVDSTLKIQPAKLEDSAVYLCASSMGLAGAIVNEQFFGPGTRLTVL.

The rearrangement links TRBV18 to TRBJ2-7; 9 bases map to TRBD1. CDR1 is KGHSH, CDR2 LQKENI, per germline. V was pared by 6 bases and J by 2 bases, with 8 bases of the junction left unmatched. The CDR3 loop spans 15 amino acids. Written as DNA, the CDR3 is TGTGCCAGCTCGCCGGCGGGACAGGGCACCTACGAGCAGTACTTC. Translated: CASSPAGQGTYEQYF. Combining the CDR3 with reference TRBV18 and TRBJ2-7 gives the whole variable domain NAGVMQNPRHLVRRRGQEARLRCSPMKGHSHVYWYRQLPEEGLKFMVYLQKENIIDESGMPKERFSAEFPKEGPSILRIQQVVRGDSAAYFCASSPAGQGTYEQYFGPGTRLTVT.

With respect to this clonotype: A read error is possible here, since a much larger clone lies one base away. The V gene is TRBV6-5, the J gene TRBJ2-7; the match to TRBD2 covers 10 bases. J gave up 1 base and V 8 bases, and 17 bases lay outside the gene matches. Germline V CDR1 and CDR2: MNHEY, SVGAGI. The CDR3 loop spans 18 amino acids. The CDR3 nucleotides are TGTGCCAGCCAGGAGTTGAGCGGGAGGGTTAAATCTTCCTACGAGCAGTACTTC. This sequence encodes CASQELSGRVKSSYEQYF.

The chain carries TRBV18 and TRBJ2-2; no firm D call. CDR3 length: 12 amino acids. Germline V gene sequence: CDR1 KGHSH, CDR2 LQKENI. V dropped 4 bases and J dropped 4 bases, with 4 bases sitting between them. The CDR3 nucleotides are TGTGCCAGCTCACTTTTCACCGGGGAGCTGTTTTTT. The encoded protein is CASSLFTGELFF.

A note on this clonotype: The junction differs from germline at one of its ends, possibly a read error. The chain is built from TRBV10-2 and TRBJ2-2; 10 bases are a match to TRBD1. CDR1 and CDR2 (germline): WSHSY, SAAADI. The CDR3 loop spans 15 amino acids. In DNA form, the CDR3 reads TGCGCCAGCAGGGGAGGACAGGGGGAAACCGTGGAGCTGTTTTTT. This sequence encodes CASRGGQGETVELFF.

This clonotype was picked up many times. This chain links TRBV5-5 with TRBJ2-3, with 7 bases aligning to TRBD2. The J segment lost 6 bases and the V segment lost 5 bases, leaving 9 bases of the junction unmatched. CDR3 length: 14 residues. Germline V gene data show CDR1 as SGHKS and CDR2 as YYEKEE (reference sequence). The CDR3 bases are TGTGCCAGCAGTTCTGACAGCGGGATGGATACGCAGTATTTT. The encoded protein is CASSSDSGMDTQYF.

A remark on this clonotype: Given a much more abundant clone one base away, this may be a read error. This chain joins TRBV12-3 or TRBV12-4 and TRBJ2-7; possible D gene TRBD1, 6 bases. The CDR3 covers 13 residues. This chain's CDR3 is CTSTSDSSYEQYF. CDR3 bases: TGTACCAGCACCTCGGACAGCTCCTACGAGCAGTACTTC.